A single sample gave rise to the 30 T cell receptor beta chains below, sequenced in a study of cytomegalovirus exposure and HLA in healthy donors. In the PCR, 60 Vbeta and 13 Jbeta primers were used. The protocol was immunoSEQ multiplex PCR, while the TCRdb copy is restricted to in-frame clones and leaves out a portion. The table lists roughly 110,000 clones, roughly 70% of them singletons. Sequencing was carried out using PBMCs. The receptors stem from a woman between 40 and 55 years old in good health and CMV-seropositive.

The J gene is TRBJ1-2, the V gene TRBV4-3, with D hard to call. V was trimmed by 4 bases and J by 7 bases, leaving 13 bases between them. CDR1 is LGHNA and CDR2 is YSLEER in the germline V gene. The CDR3 covers 13 residues. CDR3 sequence (DNA): TGCGCCAGCAGCCCCAAGGGAGAGGGTGGCTACACCTTC. Translating gives CASSPKGEGGYTF.

This chain links TRBV7-2 with TRBJ2-5; 9 nucleotides line up with TRBD2. Germline CDR1 reads SGHTA; CDR2 reads FQGNSA. The junction had 2 bases not matched to a gene; V was cut back by 5 bases and J by 1 base. The CDR3 has 14 amino acids. CDR3 in DNA: TGTGCCAGCAGCCTGGGACTAGCCCAAGAGACCCAGTACTTC. Translated, it gives CASSLGLAQETQYF.

With regard to this clone: The sample contains more than one DNA sequence encoding this CDR3. The CDR3 coding sequence is TGTGCCAGCAGCTTGGGACAGGACTATGGCTACACCTTC. Its translation is CASSLGQDYGYTF. V gene TRBV5-6 combines with J gene TRBJ1-2; perhaps TRBD1 as D (6 bases). The germline V and J ends were trimmed by 0 bases and 3 bases, with 6 bases remaining between them. CDR3 length: 13 residues. The germline V gene encodes CDR1 SGHDT and CDR2 YYEEEE.

The V call is TRBV2, the J call TRBJ1-6; TRBD1 matches at 8 bases. The CDR3 length is 15 residues. V was clipped by 10 bases and J by 0 bases; unmatched bases: 5. CDR1 is SNHLY, CDR2 FYNNEI, per germline. For the CDR3, the DNA is TGTGCCACCCAGGGGGCTAGCTCCTATAATTCACCCCTCCACTTT. Translated, it gives CATQGASSYNSPLHF.

This rearrangement joins TRBV6-5 to TRBJ2-1; 10 bases align to TRBD1. V was pared by 6 bases and J by 6 bases, with 5 bases of the junction left unmatched. Germline V gene lookup returns CDR1 MNHEY and CDR2 SVGAGI. CDR3 length equals 14 residues. The CDR3 DNA reads as TGTGCCAGCAGGCAGGACAGGGGGGCCAATGAGCAGTTCTTC. The encoded protein is CASRQDRGANEQFF.

V usage is TRBV10-3 and J usage is TRBJ2-7; 14 bases are a match to TRBD2. This CDR3 is 15 amino acids long. Germline V gives CDR1 ENHRY, CDR2 SYGVKD. Trimming took 9 bases from V and 2 from J; bases not matched to a gene: 6. This chain's CDR3 is CAIGTSGGTAYEQYF. In nucleotides, the CDR3 is TGTGCCATAGGGACTAGCGGGGGCACCGCCTACGAGCAGTACTTC.

The chain is built from TRBV2 and TRBJ1-5, with D unclear. Germline V lookup: CDR1 SNHLY, CDR2 FYNNEI. V was shortened by 3 bases and J by 5 bases, with 11 bases between the two germline ends. The CDR3 runs to 14 residues. The CDR3 region is CASSEIGGDQPQHF. DNA for the CDR3: TGTGCCAGCAGTGAGATAGGCGGGGATCAGCCCCAGCATTTT.

This clone appeared a single time. The chain couples TRBV4-1 to TRBJ1-2; 9 bases match TRBD1. The length of the CDR3 is 15 residues. Looked up from germline, CDR1 is MGHRA and CDR2 is YSYEKL. V was clipped by 4 bases and J by 2 bases; unmatched bases: 5. The CDR3 DNA sequence: TGCGCCAGCAGCCCGCTACAGGGGGCGAACTATGGCTACACCTTC. It codes for CASSPLQGANYGYTF.

The V call is TRBV18, the J call TRBJ1-2, with 7 positions matching TRBD1. After removal of 3 bases from V and 1 base from J, the junction contained 8 bases not matched to a gene. CDR1 and CDR2 from the germline V gene are KGHSH and LQKENI. The CDR3 loop spans 16 amino acids. The CDR3 DNA reads as TGTGCCAGCTCACCCCTCGGGGGACAGATTAACTATGGCTACACCTTC. This gives the protein CASSPLGGQINYGYTF. The entire variable domain, with the rest obtained from reference TRBV18 and TRBJ1-2, is as follows: NAGVMQNPRHLVRRRGQEARLRCSPMKGHSHVYWYRQLPEEGLKFMVYLQKENIIDESGMPKERFSAEFPKEGPSILRIQQVVRGDSAAYFCASSPLGGQINYGYTFGSGTRLTVV.

V is TRBV7-8 and J is TRBJ1-6; 7 nucleotides agree with TRBD1. Germline trimming cut 5 bases from V and 6 bases from J; bases unmatched to any gene: 10. Germline V gene lookup returns CDR1 SGHVS and CDR2 FQNEAQ. The length of the CDR3 is 16 residues. DNA of the CDR3: TGTGCCAGCAGCCCTAACCGGGACAGATCTAATTCACCCCTCCACTTT. It codes for CASSPNRDRSNSPLHF.

The genes are TRBV5-1 and TRBJ2-5; maybe TRBD1 (6 bases). The CDR3 covers 14 residues. V was trimmed by 8 bases and J by 2 bases, leaving 16 bases between them. The germline CDR1 and CDR2 sequences are SGHRS and YFSETQ. In DNA form, the CDR3 reads TGCGCCAGTCAAACCGGGACAAGACAAGAGACCCAGTACTTC. It codes for CASQTGTRQETQYF. The full variable domain, its missing parts supplied by reference TRBV5-1 and TRBJ2-5, is KAGVTQTPRYLIKTRGQQVTLSCSPISGHRSVSWYQQTPGQGLQFLFEYFSETQRNKGNFPGRFSGRQFSNSRSEMNVSTLELGDSALYLCASQTGTRQETQYFGPGTRLLVL.

The rearrangement links TRBV30 to TRBJ1-5; 7 nucleotides agree with TRBD1. Trimming took 4 bases from V and 4 from J; bases not matched to a gene: 10. The CDR3 has 15 amino acids. Germline V gene sequence: CDR1 GTSNPN, CDR2 SVGIG (reference sequence). CDR3 DNA: TGTGCCTGGAAGTATTCAGGGGGGCGGAATCAGCCCCAGCATTTT. Its protein product is CAWKYSGGRNQPQHF.

This sequence joins TRBV18 and TRBJ1-6, with D tentatively TRBD1 (6 bases). CDR3 length equals 14 residues. Looked up from germline, CDR1 is KGHSH and CDR2 is LQKENI. V was clipped by 5 bases and J by 7 bases, with 12 bases between them. The CDR3 DNA sequence: TGTGCCAGCTCATCAGCGACAGGAAATTCACCCCTCCACTTT. It codes for CASSSATGNSPLHF.

The genes are TRBV11-3 and TRBJ2-3, with 7 bases that match TRBD2. This CDR3 is 15 amino acids long. Per the germline V gene, CDR1 is SGHNT and CDR2 is YENEEA. V shed 5 bases, J shed 4 bases, and the junction held 9 bases outside the gene matches. The CDR3 DNA follows: TGTGCCAGCAGCCCGCGGGGAGGGGTGGCAGATACGCAGTATTTT. Translated: CASSPRGGVADTQYF.

This clone showed up just a few times. The V and J genes are TRBV29-1 and TRBJ2-3; D is possibly TRBD2 (5 bases). The CDR3 runs 13 residues. CDR1 is SQVTM and CDR2 is ANQGSEA in the germline V gene. The germline V and J ends were trimmed by 4 bases and 9 bases, with 17 bases remaining between them. In DNA, the CDR3 is TGCAGCGTTGGTGTTTTCGGCGGGCGCACGCAGTATTTT. It codes for CSVGVFGGRTQYF.

Regarding this clone: Compared with germline, one end of the junction differs, possibly owing to a read error. The rearrangement joins TRBV2 to TRBJ1-2, with 10 positions matching TRBD1. This CDR3 has 16 amino acids. Germline assignment: CDR1 SNHLY and CDR2 FYNNEI. The CDR3 is CASRAGTGDINYGCTF. CDR3 nucleotides: TGTGCCAGCAGGGCCGGGACAGGGGATATTAACTATGGCTGCACCTTC.

The CDR3 loop reads CASTRDRGTDTQYF. The CDR3 DNA is TGTGCCAGTACCCGGGACAGGGGGACAGATACGCAGTATTTT. The chain has TRBV19 and TRBJ2-3; TRBD1 agrees at 11 bases. CDR3 length: 14 residues. Germline CDR1 LNHDA, CDR2 SQIVND (reference sequence). The trim removed 7 bases at V and 3 bases at J, leaving 3 bases unmatched.

This sequence joins TRBV6-1 and TRBJ1-2; D is ambiguous. The CDR3 runs 14 residues. The germline CDR1 and CDR2 sequences are MNHNS and SASEGT. V lost 6 bases to trimming and J lost 9 bases, with 20 bases between them. Here the CDR3 reads CASSPEGPRRSYTF. The CDR3 coding sequence is TGTGCCAGCAGCCCCGAGGGCCCTCGCCGGAGCTACACCTTC.

The rearrangement uses TRBV2 and TRBJ2-5; a possible D gene is TRBD2 (5 bases). The germline V gene has CDR1 SNHLY and CDR2 FYNNEI. Between the trimmed V and J ends, which lost 1 base and 5 bases, there was a span of 5 bases. The CDR3 is 12 amino acids. CDR3 nucleotide sequence: TGTGCCAGCAGTGAAGGGGAGGAGACCCAGTACTTC. This encodes CASSEGEETQYF.

This chain joins TRBV7-2 and TRBJ1-2; a possible D gene is TRBD1 (6 bases). Germline V gene data show CDR1 as SGHTA and CDR2 as FQGNSA. Trimming cost V 3 bases and J 5 bases, with 13 bases left between them. The CDR3 loop spans 14 amino acids. CDR3 region: CASSLGHTGYGYTF. In DNA, the CDR3 is TGTGCCAGCAGCTTGGGACACACGGGGTATGGCTACACCTTC.

The rearrangement uses TRBV2 and TRBJ1-2; D is undetermined. The CDR3 spans 16 residues. Trimming pared 1 base from V and 1 base from J, leaving 13 bases between. The germline CDR1 and CDR2 sequences are SNHLY and FYNNEI. The CDR3 protein is CASSEGHEEFNYGYTF. For the CDR3, the DNA is TGTGCCAGCAGTGAAGGGCACGAAGAATTTAACTATGGCTACACCTTC.

The chain employs TRBV6-5 and TRBJ1-6, with D perhaps TRBD1 (6 bases). Germline-derived CDR1 and CDR2 are MNHEY and SVGAGI. This CDR3 is built from 14 residues. The V gene lost 5 bases and the J gene lost 9 bases, with 14 bases spanning the gap. The CDR3 nucleotides are TGTGCCAGCAGTCAACAGGGAGTTGGTTCACCCCTCCACTTT. Encoded protein: CASSQQGVGSPLHF.

The chain employs TRBV19 and TRBJ2-1, with 10 positions matching TRBD2. This CDR3 region has 16 residues. Per the germline V gene, CDR1 is LNHDA and CDR2 is SQIVND (reference sequence). V lost 2 bases to trimming and J lost 8 bases; unmatched junction nucleotides: 9. CDR3 in amino acids: CASSISGGALLHEQFF. DNA of the CDR3: TGTGCCAGTAGTATAAGCGGGGGGGCCCTCCTCCATGAGCAGTTCTTC.

V gene TRBV18 combines with J gene TRBJ2-7; perhaps TRBD2 as D (6 bases). The CDR3 length is 13 residues. The V gene lost 3 bases and the J gene lost 3 bases, with 9 bases spanning the gap. In germline, CDR1 is KGHSH, CDR2 LQKENI. Written as DNA, the CDR3 is TGTGCCAGCTCACCCGGCGGGGACTACGAGCAGTACTTC. It translates to CASSPGGDYEQYF.

The J gene is TRBJ2-7, the V gene TRBV5-1, with D maybe TRBD1 (5 bases). The V end lost 4 bases, the J end lost 7 bases, and 15 bases lay between the germline ends. CDR3 length equals 13 residues. Germline lookup yields CDR1 SGHRS and CDR2 YFSETQ. CDR3 nucleotide sequence: TGCGCCAGCAGCCTAGGGCAGGGAAAGGAGCAGTACTTC. This codes for CASSLGQGKEQYF.

V usage is TRBV5-3 and J usage is TRBJ2-7; the D gene is possibly TRBD2 (5 bases). TRBV5-3 is given ORF status, its function remaining uncertain. The CDR3 runs to 14 residues. Trimming removed 2 bases from V and 2 bases from J, with 11 bases in between. CDR3 nucleotides: TGTGCCAGAAGCTTTATGGACTGGACCTACGAGCAGTACTTC. It translates to CARSFMDWTYEQYF.

The CDR3 region is CASSSQGSPYEQYF. CDR3 nucleotides: TGTGCCAGCAGTTCTCAGGGGTCGCCCTACGAGCAGTACTTC. The V and J genes are TRBV5-4 and TRBJ2-7, with D possibly matching TRBD1 (6 bases). The CDR3 is 14 amino acids. V shed 5 bases and J shed 2 bases, with 14 bases lying between them. Germline assignment: CDR1 SGHNT and CDR2 YYREEE (reference sequence).

This rearrangement joins TRBV9 to TRBJ1-1; the match to TRBD1 covers 7 bases. The ends lost 3 bases at V and 3 bases at J; junction bases unmatched: 2. This CDR3 has 13 residues. Germline V gene data show CDR1 as SGDLS and CDR2 as YYNGEE. CDR3 amino acids: CASSGQGDTEAFF. CDR3 coding DNA: TGTGCCAGCAGCGGACAGGGAGACACTGAAGCTTTCTTT.

V is TRBV7-2 and J is TRBJ2-7, with 9 bases that match TRBD2. The junction had 8 bases not matched to a gene; V was cut back by 6 bases and J by 5 bases. The germline V gene has CDR1 SGHTA and CDR2 FQGNSA. The CDR3 length is 14 residues. The CDR3 coding sequence is TGTGCCAGCAGTCTAGCGGGGTCGCGGCACGAGCAGTACTTC. As protein: CASSLAGSRHEQYF. The full variable domain, completed using reference TRBV7-2 and TRBJ2-7, is GAGVSQSPSNKVTEKGKDVELRCDPISGHTALYWYRQSLGQGLEFLIYFQGNSAPDKSGLPSDRFSAERTGGSVSTLTIQRTQQEDSAVYLCASSLAGSRHEQYFGPGTRLTVT.

This clone was seen only a few times. At one end the junction does not follow the germline gene, possibly because of a read error. The chain uses TRBV2 and TRBJ1-5; D is possibly TRBD1 (5 bases). The CDR3 totals 14 residues. Per the germline V gene, CDR1 is SNHLY and CDR2 is FYNNEI. CDR3 loop: CASSDGGPPQSQHF. The CDR3 coding sequence is TGTGCCAGCAGTGACGGGGGACCCCCTCAGTCCCAGCATTTT.